This paragraph covers one TCR beta chain sequence. Its matching antigen is unknown. Per the germline V gene, CDR1 is LNHDA and CDR2 is SQIVND (reference sequence). V was shortened by 1 base and J by 6 bases, with 10 bases between the two germline ends. The CDR3 runs 15 residues. With 60 Vbeta and 13 Jbeta primers, the PCR was carried out. Original methodology: Around 11 million shared chains were among the roughly 80 million unique TCR beta chains that a later analysis counted. Method: immunoSEQ multiplex PCR; TCRdb's copy keeps in-frame clones and lacks some. Clone size and the V and J calls come from that table; the DNA yielded D and trimming. The repertoire consists of approximately 110,000 clones, with less than 80% occurring once and the leading ten covering around 4%. Nominally healthy donors were sampled, though unrecorded immune exposures were likely. The data are from a study of cytomegalovirus exposure and HLA in healthy donors. Study-wide context: Genetic ancestry analysis placed 75% to 85% of the 300 to 500 donors that were genotyped in the Caucasian-associated cluster.

The study's findings and limits: Presence/absence analyses assumed roughly uniform sequencing depth across donors, which may not hold.

Sequences were obtained from PBMCs. The sequence derives from a man between 25 and 39 years old in good health and CMV-seropositive. The chain couples TRBV19 to TRBJ1-6, with no clear D. The CDR3 protein is CASSIGEGVNSPLHF. The CDR3 DNA reads as TGTGCCAGTAGTATAGGCGAAGGAGTTAATTCACCCCTCCACTTT.